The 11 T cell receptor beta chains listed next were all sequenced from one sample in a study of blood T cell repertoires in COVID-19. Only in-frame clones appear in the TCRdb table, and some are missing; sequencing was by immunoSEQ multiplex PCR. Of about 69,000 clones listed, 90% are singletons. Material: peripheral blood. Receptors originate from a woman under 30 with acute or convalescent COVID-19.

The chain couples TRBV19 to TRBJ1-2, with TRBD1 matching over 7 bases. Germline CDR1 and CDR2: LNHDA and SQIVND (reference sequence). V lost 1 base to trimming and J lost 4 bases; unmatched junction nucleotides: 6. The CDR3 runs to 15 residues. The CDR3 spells CASSIGTGQPYGYTF. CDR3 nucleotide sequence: TGTGCCAGTAGTATAGGTACGGGACAGCCCTATGGCTACACCTTC.

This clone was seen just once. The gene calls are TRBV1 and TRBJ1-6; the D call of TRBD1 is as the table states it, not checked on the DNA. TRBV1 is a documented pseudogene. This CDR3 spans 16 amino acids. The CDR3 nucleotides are TGCACCAGCAGCCAAGAACGAGAAGGGGGTAATTCACCCCTCCACTTT. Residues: CTSSQEREGGNSPLHF.

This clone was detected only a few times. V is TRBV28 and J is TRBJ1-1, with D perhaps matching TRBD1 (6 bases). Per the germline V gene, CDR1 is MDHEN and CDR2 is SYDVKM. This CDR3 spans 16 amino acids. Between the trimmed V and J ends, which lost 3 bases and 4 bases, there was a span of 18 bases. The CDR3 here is CASSFSGARGPTEAFF. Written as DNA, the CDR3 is TGTGCCAGCAGTTTTTCAGGGGCCAGGGGTCCCACTGAAGCTTTCTTT.

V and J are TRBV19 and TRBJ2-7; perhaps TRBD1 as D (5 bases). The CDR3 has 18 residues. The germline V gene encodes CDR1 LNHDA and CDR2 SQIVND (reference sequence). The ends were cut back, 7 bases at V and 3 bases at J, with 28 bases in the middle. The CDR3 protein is CASIIGEGAGNANYEQYF. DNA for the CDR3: TGTGCCAGTATAATTGGGGAAGGGGCCGGCAATGCAAACTACGAGCAGTACTTC.

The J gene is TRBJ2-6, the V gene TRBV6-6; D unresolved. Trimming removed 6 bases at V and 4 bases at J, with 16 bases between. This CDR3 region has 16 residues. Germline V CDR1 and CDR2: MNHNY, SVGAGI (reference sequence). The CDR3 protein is CASSQVLESGANVLTF. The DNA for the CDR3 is TGTGCCAGCAGCCAAGTCCTCGAAAGCGGGGCCAACGTCCTGACTTTC.

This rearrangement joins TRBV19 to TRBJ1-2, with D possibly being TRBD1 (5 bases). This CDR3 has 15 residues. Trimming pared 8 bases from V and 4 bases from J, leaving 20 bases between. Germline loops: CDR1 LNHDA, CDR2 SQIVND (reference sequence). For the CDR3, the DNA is TGTGCCAGTTACCGGGACCGGGAGCCTGGCTATGGCTACACCTTC. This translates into CASYRDREPGYGYTF.

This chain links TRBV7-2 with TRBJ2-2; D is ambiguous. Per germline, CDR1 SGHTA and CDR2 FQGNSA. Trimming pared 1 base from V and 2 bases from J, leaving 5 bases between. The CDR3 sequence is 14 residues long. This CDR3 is CASSLDFNTGELFF. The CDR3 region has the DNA TGTGCCAGCAGCTTAGACTTTAACACCGGGGAGCTGTTTTTT.

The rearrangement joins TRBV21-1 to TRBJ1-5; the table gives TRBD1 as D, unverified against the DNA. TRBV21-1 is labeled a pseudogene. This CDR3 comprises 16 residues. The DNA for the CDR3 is TGTGCCAGCAGCAAAGCCCAGGGGGTCGGCAATCAGCCCCAGCATTTT. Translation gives CASSKAQGVGNQPQHF.

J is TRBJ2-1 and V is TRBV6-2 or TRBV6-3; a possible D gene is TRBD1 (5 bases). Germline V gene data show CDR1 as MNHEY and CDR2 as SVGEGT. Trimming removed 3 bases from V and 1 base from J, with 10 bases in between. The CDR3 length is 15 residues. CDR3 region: CASSYLAGSYNEQFF. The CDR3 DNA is TGTGCCAGCAGTTATTTGGCAGGGTCCTACAATGAGCAGTTCTTC.

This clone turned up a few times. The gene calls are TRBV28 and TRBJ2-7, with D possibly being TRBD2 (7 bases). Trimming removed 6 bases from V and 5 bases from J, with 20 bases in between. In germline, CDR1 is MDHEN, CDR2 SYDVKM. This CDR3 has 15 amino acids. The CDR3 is CASSSQGGGFNEQYF. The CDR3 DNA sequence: TGTGCCAGCAGCTCCCAAGGGGGGGGATTCAACGAGCAGTACTTC. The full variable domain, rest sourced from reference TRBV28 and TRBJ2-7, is DVKVTQSSRYLVKRTGEKVFLECVQDMDHENMFWYRQDPGLGLRLIYFSYDVKMKEKGDIPEGYSVSREKKERFSLILESASTNQTSMYLCASSSQGGGFNEQYFGPGTRLTVT.

The CDR3, as DNA: TGTGCCAGCAGTTCCCCGGGACAGGGGGCGTTAGATACGCAGTATTTT. Amino acid sequence: CASSSPGQGALDTQYF. The chain uses TRBV6-2 or TRBV6-3 and TRBJ2-3, with 12 bases identical to TRBD1. The CDR3 length is 16 residues. V dropped 4 bases and J dropped 5; count of bases not matched to a gene: 7. Germline CDR1 MNHEY, CDR2 SVGEGT.